This record covers a single T cell receptor beta chain. As yet, its antigen is unknown. Germline V gene sequence: CDR1 MNHNS, CDR2 SASEGT. Deletions cut 3 bases from V and 8 bases from J, with 11 bases between. This CDR3 has 14 residues. 13 Jbeta primers and 60 Vbeta primers were used for the PCR. Sequencing used immunoSEQ multiplex PCR; TCRdb keeps in-frame clones, though not all of them. This table holds about 170,000 clones. These data are taken from a study of cytomegalovirus exposure and HLA in healthy donors. For the study at large: The study's early data release held 75 million to 95 million unique TCRs from HLA-typed donors.

Study-wide points: The only immune exposure information that was available was CMV serostatus. Later analysis showed most CMV-associated TCR beta chains appearing HLA-restricted.

The clonotype was recovered from a woman aged 18-30 years in good health and CMV-seropositive. Input material: PBMCs. J is TRBJ1-6 and V is TRBV6-1; the D gene is possibly TRBD1 (5 bases). The CDR3 loop is CASSDRDLDSPLHF. DNA of the CDR3: TGTGCCAGCAGTGATCGGGACTTAGATTCACCCCTCCACTTT.